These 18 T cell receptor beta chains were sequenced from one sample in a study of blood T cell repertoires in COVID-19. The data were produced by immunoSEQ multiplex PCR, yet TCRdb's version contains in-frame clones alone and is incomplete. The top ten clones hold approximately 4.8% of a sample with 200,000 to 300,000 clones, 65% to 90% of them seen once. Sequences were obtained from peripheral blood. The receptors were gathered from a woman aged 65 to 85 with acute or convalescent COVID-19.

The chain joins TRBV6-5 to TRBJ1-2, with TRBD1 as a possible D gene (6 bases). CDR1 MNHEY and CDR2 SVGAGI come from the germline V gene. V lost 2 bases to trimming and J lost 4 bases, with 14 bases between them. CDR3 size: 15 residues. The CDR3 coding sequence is TGTGCCAGCAGTTACAACAGGGAGAGGAGCTATGGCTACACCTTC. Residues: CASSYNRERSYGYTF.

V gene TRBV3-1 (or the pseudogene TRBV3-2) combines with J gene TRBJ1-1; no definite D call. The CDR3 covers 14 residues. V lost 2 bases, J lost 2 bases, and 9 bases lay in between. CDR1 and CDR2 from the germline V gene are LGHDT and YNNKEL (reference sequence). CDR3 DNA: TGTGCCAGCAGCCAAATGGTGAGAAACACTGAAGCTTTCTTT. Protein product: CASSQMVRNTEAFF.

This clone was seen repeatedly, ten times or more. In DNA form, the CDR3 reads TGTGCCAGCAGCCAACTAGCGGGGGCGTTCACCGGGGAGCTGTTTTTT. This gives the protein CASSQLAGAFTGELFF. The V call is TRBV4-2, the J call TRBJ2-2; TRBD2 matches at 10 bases. The CDR3 is 16 amino acids. Germline V CDR1 and CDR2: LGHNA, YNFKEQ. Trimming removed 2 bases from V and 4 bases from J; junction bases left unmatched: 4.

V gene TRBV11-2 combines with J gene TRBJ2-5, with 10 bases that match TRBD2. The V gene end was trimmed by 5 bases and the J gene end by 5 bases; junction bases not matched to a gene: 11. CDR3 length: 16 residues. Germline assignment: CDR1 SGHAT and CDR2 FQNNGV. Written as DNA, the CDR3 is TGTGCCAGCAGCCCCCCGGGACTAGCGTCCGGGGAGACCCAGTACTTC. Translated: CASSPPGLASGETQYF.

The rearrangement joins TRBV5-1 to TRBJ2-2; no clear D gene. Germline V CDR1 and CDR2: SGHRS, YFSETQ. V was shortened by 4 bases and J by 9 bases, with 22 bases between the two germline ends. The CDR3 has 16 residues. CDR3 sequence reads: CASSPDEAGSIRELFF. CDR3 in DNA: TGCGCCAGCAGCCCGGATGAGGCCGGGTCCATCCGGGAGCTGTTTTTT.

The CDR3 is CASSHDSRAYEQYF. For the CDR3, the DNA is TGTGCCAGCAGTCATGACTCCCGGGCCTACGAGCAGTACTTC. V and J are TRBV6-5 and TRBJ2-7, with D unresolved. V was cut by 5 bases and J by 2 bases, with 13 bases left in between. From germline, CDR1 is MNHEY and CDR2 SVGAGI. This CDR3 contains 14 residues.

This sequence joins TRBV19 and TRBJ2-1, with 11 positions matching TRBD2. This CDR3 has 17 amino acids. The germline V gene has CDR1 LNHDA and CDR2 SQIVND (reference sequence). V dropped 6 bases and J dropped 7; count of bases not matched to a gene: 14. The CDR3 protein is CASRRNSGGADINEQFF. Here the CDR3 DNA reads TGTGCCAGTAGGAGAAATAGCGGGGGGGCGGACATTAATGAGCAGTTCTTC.

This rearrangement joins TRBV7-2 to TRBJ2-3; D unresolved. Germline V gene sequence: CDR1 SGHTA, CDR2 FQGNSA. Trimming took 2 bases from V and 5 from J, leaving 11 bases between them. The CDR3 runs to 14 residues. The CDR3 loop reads CASSLNSLVDTQYF. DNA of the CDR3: TGTGCCAGCAGCTTAAATAGCCTGGTAGATACGCAGTATTTT. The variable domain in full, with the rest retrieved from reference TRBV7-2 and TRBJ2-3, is GAGVSQSPSNKVTEKGKDVELRCDPISGHTALYWYRQSLGQGLEFLIYFQGNSAPDKSGLPSDRFSAERTGGSVSTLTIQRTQQEDSAVYLCASSLNSLVDTQYFGPGTRLTVL.

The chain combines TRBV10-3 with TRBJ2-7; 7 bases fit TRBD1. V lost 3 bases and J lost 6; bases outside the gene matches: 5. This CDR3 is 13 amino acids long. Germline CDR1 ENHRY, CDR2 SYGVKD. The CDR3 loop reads CAISDDRVGEQYF. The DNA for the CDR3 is TGTGCCATCAGTGACGACAGGGTGGGCGAGCAGTACTTC.

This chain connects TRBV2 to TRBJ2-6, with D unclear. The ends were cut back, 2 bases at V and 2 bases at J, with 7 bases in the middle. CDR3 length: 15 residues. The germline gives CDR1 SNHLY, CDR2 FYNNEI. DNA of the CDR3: TGTGCCAGCAGTGAACTAAAAACTGGGGCCAACGTCCTGACTTTC. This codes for CASSELKTGANVLTF.

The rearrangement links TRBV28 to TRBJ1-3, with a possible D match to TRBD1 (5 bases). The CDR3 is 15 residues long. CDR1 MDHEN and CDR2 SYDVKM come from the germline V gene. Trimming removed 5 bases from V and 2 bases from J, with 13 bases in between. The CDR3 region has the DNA TGTGCCAGCAGTGCCCTGGGGGGGGCTGGAAACACCATATATTTT. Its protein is CASSALGGAGNTIYF. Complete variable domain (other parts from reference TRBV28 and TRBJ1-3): DVKVTQSSRYLVKRTGEKVFLECVQDMDHENMFWYRQDPGLGLRLIYFSYDVKMKEKGDIPEGYSVSREKKERFSLILESASTNQTSMYLCASSALGGAGNTIYFGEGSWLTVV.

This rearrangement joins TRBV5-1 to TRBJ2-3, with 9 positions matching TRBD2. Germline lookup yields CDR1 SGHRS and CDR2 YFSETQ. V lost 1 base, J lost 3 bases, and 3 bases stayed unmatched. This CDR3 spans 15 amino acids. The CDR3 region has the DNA TGCGCCAGCAGCTTGCGGCGGGGGGGGACAGATACGCAGTATTTT. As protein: CASSLRRGGTDTQYF.

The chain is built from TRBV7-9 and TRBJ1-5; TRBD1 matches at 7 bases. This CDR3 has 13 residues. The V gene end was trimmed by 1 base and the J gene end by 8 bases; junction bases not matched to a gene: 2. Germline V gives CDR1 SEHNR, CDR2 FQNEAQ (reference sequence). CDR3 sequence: CASSLVQGEPQHF. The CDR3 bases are TGTGCCAGCAGCTTAGTTCAGGGGGAGCCCCAGCATTTT.

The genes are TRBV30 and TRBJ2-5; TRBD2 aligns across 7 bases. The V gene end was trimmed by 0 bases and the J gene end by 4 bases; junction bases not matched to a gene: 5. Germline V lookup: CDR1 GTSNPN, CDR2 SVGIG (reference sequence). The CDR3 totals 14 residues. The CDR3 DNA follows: TGTGCCTGGAGTGTACCGGGGGGACGAGAGACCCAGTACTTC. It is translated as CAWSVPGGRETQYF.

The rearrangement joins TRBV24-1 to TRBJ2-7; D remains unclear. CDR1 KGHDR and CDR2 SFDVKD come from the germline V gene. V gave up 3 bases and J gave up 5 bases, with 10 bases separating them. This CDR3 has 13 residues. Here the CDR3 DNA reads TGTGCCACCAGTGATGCGATAGCTGACGAGCAGTACTTC. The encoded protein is CATSDAIADEQYF.

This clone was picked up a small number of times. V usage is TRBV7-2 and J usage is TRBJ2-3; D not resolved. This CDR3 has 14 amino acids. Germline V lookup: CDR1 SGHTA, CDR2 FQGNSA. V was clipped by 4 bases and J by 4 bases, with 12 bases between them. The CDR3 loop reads CASSSRSSSDTQYF. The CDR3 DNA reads TGTGCCAGCAGCTCACGAAGTAGCTCAGATACGCAGTATTTT.

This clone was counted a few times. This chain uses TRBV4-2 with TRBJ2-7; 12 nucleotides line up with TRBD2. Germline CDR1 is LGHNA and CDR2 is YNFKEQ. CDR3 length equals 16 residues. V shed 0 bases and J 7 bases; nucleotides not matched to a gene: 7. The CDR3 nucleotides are TGTGCCAGCAGCCAAGATCACCTAGCGGGGGGGCTGGAGCAGTACTTC. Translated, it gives CASSQDHLAGGLEQYF.

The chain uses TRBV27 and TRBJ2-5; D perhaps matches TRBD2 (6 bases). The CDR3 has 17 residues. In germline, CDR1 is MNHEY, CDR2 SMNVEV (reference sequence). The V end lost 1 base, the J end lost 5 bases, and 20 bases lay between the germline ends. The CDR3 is CASSLLGGRTQRETQYF. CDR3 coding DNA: TGTGCCAGCAGTTTATTGGGGGGACGAACCCAGCGTGAGACCCAGTACTTC.